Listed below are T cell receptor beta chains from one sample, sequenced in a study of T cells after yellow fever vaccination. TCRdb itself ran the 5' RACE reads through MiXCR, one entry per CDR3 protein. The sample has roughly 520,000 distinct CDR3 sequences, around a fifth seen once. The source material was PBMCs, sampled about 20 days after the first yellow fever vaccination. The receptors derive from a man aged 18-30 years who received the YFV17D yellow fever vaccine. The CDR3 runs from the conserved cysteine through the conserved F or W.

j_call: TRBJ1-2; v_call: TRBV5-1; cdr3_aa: CASSLAVTGFGYTF
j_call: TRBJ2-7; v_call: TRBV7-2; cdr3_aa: CASSRQGTYEQYF
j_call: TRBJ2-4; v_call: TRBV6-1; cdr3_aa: CASSQGAKNIQYF
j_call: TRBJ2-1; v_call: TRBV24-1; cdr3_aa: CATSVGAGGQNEQFF
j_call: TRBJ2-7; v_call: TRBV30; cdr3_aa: CAWSVRLDGGQYF
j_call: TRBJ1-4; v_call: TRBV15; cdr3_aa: CATSREEAGGGKLFF
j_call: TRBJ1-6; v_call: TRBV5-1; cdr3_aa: CASSLNTGESPLHF
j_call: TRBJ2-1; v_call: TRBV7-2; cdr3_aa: CASSPGLAGHNEQFF
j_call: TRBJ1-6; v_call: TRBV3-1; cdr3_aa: CASSQGVHYNSPLHF
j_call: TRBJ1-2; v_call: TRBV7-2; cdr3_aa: CASSFRSPAKYGYTF
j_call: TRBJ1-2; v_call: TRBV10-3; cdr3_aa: CAISEGGSAYGYTF
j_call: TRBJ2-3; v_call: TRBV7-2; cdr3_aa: CASSLIRGSTDTQYF
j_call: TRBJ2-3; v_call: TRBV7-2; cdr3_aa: CASSRGTESSTDTQYF
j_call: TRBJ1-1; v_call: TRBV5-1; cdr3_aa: CASSWGQANTEAFF
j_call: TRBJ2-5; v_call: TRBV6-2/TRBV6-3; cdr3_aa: CASSRHTDAAAQYF